The sample holds one count of the clone carrying this T cell receptor (beta chain). Its cognate antigen is unknown. V was trimmed by 5 bases and J by 0 bases, leaving 4 bases between them. This CDR3 is built from 11 residues. Germline lookup yields CDR1 DFQATT and CDR2 SNEGSKA (reference sequence). Profiled with immunoSEQ multiplex PCR; TCRdb holds only in-frame clones, not every one. The profile shows more than 60,000 clones, nearly 90% of them singletons. The sample is drawn from a study of OX40 agonist ivuxolimab in advanced cancers. Points from the study as a whole: No antigen was identified for the clonally expanded peripheral T cells.

The chain employs TRBV20-1 and TRBJ1-1; D is unresolved. The source is an adult with an advanced solid tumor such as melanoma, head and neck, liver or kidney cancer. Specimen: CD4+ or CD8+ T cells sorted from blood, collected in a trial of the OX40 agonist ivuxolimab. As DNA, the CDR3 is TGCAGTGCTCCGTTGAACACTGAAGCTTTCTTT. This gives the protein CSAPLNTEAFF.